This T cell receptor beta chain emerged from a study of T cell changes during pregnancy in multiple sclerosis. This CDR3 has 15 amino acids. In germline, CDR1 is LNHDA, CDR2 SQIVND (reference sequence). V gave up 0 bases and J gave up 10 bases; unmatched junction bases: 6. Clones were read by immunoSEQ multiplex PCR, and TCRdb kept only the in-frame ones, dropping some. The repertoire consists of under 60,000 clones, with 85% to 95% occurring once and the leading ten covering less than 0.3%. This specimen was CD4+ T cells from peripheral blood mononuclear cells, taken in the third trimester of pregnancy. The chain carries TRBV19 and TRBJ1-4; 9 nucleotides align to TRBD1. The sequence was collected from a female donor with multiple sclerosis, enrolled in a pregnancy study. CDR3 in DNA: TGTGCCAGTAGTATAGATCGACAGGGGGTCGGAAAACTGTTTTTT. Its translation: CASSIDRQGVGKLFF.